This TCR beta chain stems from a study of blood T cell repertoires in COVID-19. Across the study: Researchers got acute and convalescent COVID-19 samples from the United States, Italy and Spain. T cells, B-cell-depleted T cells, or PBMCs supplied cDNA or gDNA.

In the study's own analysis: Reference gene primer amplification in the assay estimated nucleated cell counts. Data came from immunoSEQ multiplex PCR; TCRdb stores just in-frame clones and leaves some out. V and J calls plus clone size are reproduced from that table; the DNA served to infer D and trimming. The repertoire holds roughly 200,000 clones, with around 80% as singletons. Germline CDR1 and CDR2: LGHDT and YNNKEL (reference sequence). V was clipped by 4 bases and J by 0 bases; unmatched bases: 9. This CDR3 is 17 amino acids long. Seattle-derived patients entered the study during active infection and were followed longitudinally. This clone was detected once.

The source is a woman between 25 and 40 years old with COVID-19, enrolled during active disease. Sequenced material: peripheral blood. The J gene is TRBJ2-3, the V gene TRBV3-1 (or the pseudogene TRBV3-2); TRBD2 matches 8 bases. The CDR3 loop reads CASSLRTSGESTDTQYF. The CDR3 bases are TGTGCCAGCAGCCTCAGAACTAGCGGAGAGAGCACAGATACGCAGTATTTT.